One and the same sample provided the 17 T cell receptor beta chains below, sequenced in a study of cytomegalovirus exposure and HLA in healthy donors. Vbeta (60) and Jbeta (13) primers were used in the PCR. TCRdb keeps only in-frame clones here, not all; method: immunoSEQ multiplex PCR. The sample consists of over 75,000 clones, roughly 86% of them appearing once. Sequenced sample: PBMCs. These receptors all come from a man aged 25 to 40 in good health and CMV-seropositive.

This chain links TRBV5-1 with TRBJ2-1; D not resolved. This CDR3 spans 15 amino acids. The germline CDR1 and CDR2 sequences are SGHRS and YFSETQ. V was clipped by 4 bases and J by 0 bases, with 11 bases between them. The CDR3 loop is CASSLGLDSYNEQFF. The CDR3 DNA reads TGCGCCAGCAGCCTTGGGCTTGACTCCTACAATGAGCAGTTCTTC. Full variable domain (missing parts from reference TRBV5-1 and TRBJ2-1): KAGVTQTPRYLIKTRGQQVTLSCSPISGHRSVSWYQQTPGQGLQFLFEYFSETQRNKGNFPGRFSGRQFSNSRSEMNVSTLELGDSALYLCASSLGLDSYNEQFFGPGTRLTVL.

The CDR3 bases are TGTGCCACCAGCAGGTTAGGACAGAACTATGGCTACACCTTC. The encoded protein is CATSRLGQNYGYTF. The chain recombines TRBV15 with TRBJ1-2, with a tentative D call TRBD1 (6 bases). V lost 3 bases and J lost 2, with 10 bases in between. This CDR3 contains 14 residues. Germline V gene lookup returns CDR1 LNHNV and CDR2 YYDKDF (reference sequence).

CDR3 loop: CASSEVAGGETQYF. In DNA form, the CDR3 reads TGTGCCAGCAGTGAGGTTGCGGGAGGGGAGACCCAGTACTTC. The chain employs TRBV2 and TRBJ2-5, with 9 bases fitting TRBD2. Germline-derived CDR1 and CDR2 are SNHLY and FYNNEI. After removal of 3 bases from V and 5 bases from J, the junction contained 4 bases not matched to a gene. The CDR3 runs to 14 residues.

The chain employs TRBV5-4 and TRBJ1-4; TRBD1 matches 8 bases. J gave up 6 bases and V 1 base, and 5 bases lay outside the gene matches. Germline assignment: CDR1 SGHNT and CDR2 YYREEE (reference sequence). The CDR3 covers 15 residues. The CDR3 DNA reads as TGTGCCAGCAGCTTGTTCGGGACAGGAGATGAAAAACTGTTTTTT. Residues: CASSLFGTGDEKLFF.

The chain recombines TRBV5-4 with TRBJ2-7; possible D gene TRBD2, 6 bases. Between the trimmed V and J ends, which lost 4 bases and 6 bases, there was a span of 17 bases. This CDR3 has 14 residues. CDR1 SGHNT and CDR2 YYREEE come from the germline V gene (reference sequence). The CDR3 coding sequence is TGTGCCAGCAGCAGACTCGGGAGTTCCGGCGAGCAGTACTTC. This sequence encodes CASSRLGSSGEQYF.

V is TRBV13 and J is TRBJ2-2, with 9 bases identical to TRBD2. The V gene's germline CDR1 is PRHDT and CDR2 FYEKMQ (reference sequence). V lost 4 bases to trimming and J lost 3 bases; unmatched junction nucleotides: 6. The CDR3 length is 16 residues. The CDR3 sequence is CASSSRLAEYTGELFF. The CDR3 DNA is TGTGCCAGCAGCTCTAGACTAGCGGAGTACACCGGGGAGCTGTTTTTT.

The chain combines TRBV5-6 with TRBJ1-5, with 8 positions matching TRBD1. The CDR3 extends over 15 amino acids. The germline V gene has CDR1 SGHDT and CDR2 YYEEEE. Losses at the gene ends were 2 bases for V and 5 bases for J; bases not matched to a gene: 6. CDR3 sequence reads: CASSFGRGLYQPQHF. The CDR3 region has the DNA TGTGCCAGCAGCTTCGGCAGGGGGCTCTATCAGCCCCAGCATTTT.

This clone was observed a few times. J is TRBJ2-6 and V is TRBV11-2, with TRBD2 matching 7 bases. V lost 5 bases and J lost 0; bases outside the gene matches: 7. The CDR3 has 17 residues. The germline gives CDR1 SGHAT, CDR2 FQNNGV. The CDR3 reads CASSGGGLNSGANVLTF. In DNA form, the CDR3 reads TGTGCCAGCAGCGGGGGGGGACTGAACTCTGGGGCCAACGTCCTGACTTTC.

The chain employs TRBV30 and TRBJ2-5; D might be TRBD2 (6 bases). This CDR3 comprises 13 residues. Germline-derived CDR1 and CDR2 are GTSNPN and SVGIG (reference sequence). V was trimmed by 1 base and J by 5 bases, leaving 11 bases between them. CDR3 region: CAWSGGVRETQYF. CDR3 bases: TGTGCCTGGAGTGGCGGGGTGCGGGAGACCCAGTACTTC.

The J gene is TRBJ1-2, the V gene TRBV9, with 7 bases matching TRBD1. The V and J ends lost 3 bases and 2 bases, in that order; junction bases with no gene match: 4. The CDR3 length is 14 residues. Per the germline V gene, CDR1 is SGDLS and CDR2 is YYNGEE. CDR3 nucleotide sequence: TGTGCCAGCAGCGGCCAGGGGGGAAACTATGGCTACACCTTC. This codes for CASSGQGGNYGYTF. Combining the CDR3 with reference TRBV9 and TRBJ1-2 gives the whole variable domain DSGVTQTPKHLITATGQRVTLRCSPRSGDLSVYWYQQSLDQGLQFLIQYYNGEERAKGNILERFSAQQFPDLHSELNLSSLELGDSALYFCASSGQGGNYGYTFGSGTRLTVV.

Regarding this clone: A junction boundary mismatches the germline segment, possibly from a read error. CDR3 bases: TGTGCCAGCAGCTTAACTCATGAAAAACTGTTTTTT. This sequence encodes CASSLTHEKLFF. The gene calls are TRBV7-9 and TRBJ1-4, with D unclear. CDR1 and CDR2 (germline): SEHNR, FQNEAQ (reference sequence). This CDR3 is built from 12 residues.

Here the CDR3 reads CASRRQVSEAFF. CDR3 nucleotides: TGTGCCAGCAGGCGACAGGTTTCTGAAGCTTTCTTT. The chain joins TRBV6-6 to TRBJ1-1, with D maybe TRBD1 (6 bases). CDR1 is MNHNY and CDR2 is SVGAGI in the germline V gene (reference sequence). Trimming shortened V by 6 bases and J by 6 bases, and 11 bases separated the two germline ends. CDR3 size: 12 residues.

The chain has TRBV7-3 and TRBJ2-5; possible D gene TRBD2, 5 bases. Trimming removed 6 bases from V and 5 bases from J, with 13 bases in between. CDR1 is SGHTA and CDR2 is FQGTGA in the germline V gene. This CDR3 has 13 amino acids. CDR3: CASSPSWAETQYF. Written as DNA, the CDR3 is TGTGCCAGCAGTCCTAGCTGGGCGGAGACCCAGTACTTC. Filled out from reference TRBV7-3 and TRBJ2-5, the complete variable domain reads GAGVSQTPSNKVTEKGKYVELRCDPISGHTALYWYRQSLGQGPEFLIYFQGTGAADDSGLPNDRFFAVRPEGSVSTLKIQRTERGDSAVYLCASSPSWAETQYFGPGTRLLVL.

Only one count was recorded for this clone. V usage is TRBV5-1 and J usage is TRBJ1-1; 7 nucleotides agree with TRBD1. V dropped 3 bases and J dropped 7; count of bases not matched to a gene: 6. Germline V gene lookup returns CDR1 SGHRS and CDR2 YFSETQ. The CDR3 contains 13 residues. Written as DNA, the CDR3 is TGCGCCAGCAGCTCAACCGGGACAGTTGAAGCTTTCTTT. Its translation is CASSSTGTVEAFF. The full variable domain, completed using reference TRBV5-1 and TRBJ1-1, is KAGVTQTPRYLIKTRGQQVTLSCSPISGHRSVSWYQQTPGQGLQFLFEYFSETQRNKGNFPGRFSGRQFSNSRSEMNVSTLELGDSALYLCASSSTGTVEAFFGQGTRLTVV.

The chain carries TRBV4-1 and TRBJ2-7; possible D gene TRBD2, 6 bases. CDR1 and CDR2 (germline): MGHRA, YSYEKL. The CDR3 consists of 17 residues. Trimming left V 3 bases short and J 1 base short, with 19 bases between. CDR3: CASSQDLGLADSYEQYF. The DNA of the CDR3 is TGCGCCAGCAGCCAGGACTTGGGCTTAGCGGATTCCTACGAGCAGTACTTC.

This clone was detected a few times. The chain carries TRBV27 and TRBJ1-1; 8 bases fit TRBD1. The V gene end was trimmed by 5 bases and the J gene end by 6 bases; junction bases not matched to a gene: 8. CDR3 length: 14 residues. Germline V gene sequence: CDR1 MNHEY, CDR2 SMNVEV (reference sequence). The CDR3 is CASSRDRWFAEAFF. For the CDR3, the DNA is TGTGCCAGCAGTCGGGACAGGTGGTTCGCTGAAGCTTTCTTT.

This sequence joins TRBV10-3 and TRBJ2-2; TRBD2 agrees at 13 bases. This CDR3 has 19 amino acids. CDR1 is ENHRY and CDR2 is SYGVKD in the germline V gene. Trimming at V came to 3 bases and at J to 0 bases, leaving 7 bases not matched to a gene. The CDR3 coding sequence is TGTGCCATCAGTGATCCGACTAGCGGGAGGACCTCGAACACCGGGGAGCTGTTTTTT. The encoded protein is CAISDPTSGRTSNTGELFF.